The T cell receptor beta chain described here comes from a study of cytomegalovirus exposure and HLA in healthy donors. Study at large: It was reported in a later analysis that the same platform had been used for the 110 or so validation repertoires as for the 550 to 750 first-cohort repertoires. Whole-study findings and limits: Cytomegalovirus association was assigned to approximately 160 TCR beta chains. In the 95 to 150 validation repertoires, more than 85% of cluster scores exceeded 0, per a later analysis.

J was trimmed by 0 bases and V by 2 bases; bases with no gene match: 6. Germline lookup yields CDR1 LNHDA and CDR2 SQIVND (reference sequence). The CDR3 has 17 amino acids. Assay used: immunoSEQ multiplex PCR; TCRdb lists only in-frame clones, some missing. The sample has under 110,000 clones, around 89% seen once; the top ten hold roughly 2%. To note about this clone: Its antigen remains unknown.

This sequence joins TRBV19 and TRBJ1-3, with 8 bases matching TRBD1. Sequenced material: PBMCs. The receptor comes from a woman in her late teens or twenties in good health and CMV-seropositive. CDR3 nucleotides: TGTGCCAGTAGTATACCCCGGGACAGGCACTCTGGAAACACCATATATTTT. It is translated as CASSIPRDRHSGNTIYF.